The source of this T cell receptor (beta chain) is a study of radiotherapy plus CTLA-4 blockade in lung cancer. Trimming removed 3 bases at V and 7 bases at J, with 14 bases between. Per the germline V gene, CDR1 is SGDLS and CDR2 is YYNGEE. This CDR3 spans 15 amino acids. Some clones are missing from TCRdb's copy, which holds only in-frame ones; the method was immunoSEQ multiplex PCR. Altogether 51,000 or so clones are present, 70% to 90% being singletons, with the ten largest covering 7.8%. This chain joins TRBV9 and TRBJ1-6, with D uncertain. The source of this sequence is a human donor with non-small cell lung cancer whose response to radiotherapy plus ipilimumab could not be evaluated. The specimen comprised peripheral blood, sampled from a patient treated with radiotherapy plus ipilimumab. CDR3 loop: CASSGGKLTNSPLHF. In DNA form, the CDR3 reads TGTGCCAGCAGCGGAGGGAAATTGACGAATTCACCCCTCCACTTT.